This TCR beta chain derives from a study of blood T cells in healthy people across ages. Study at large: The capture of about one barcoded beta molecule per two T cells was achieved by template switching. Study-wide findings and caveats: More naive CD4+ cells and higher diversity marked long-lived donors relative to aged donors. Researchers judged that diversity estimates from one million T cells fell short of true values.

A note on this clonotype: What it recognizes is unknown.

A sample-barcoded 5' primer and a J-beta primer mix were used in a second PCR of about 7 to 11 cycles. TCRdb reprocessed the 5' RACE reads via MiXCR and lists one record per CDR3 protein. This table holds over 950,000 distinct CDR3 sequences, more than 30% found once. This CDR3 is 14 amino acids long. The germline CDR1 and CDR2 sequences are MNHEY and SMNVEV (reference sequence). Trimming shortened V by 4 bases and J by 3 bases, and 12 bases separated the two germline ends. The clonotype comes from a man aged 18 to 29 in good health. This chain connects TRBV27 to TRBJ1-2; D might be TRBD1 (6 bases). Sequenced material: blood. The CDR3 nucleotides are TGTGCCAGCAGTTCCGGGGGCGGCTACTATGGCTACACCTTC. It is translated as CASSSGGGYYGYTF.